This T cell receptor (beta chain) was recorded in a study of shared clonotypes between healthy human individuals. Study-wide context: There were three CD4 naive, three CD4 memory, two CD8 naive and one CD8 memory plates per donor.

Only Caucasian adults living in Nashville, Tennessee served as donors. Study-level points and caveats: With several donors compared, 4% to 5.5% of naive CD4 clonotypes were shared.

In replicate PCRs of sorted subsets, around 200 ng DNA, roughly 31,000 T cell genomes, was used. Produced via immunoSEQ multiplex PCR; TCRdb's table is partial and in-frame only. The sample lists about 2.3 million clones; 85% to 95% were seen once. Germline V gene data show CDR1 as MNHEY and CDR2 as SVGAGI. Trimming left V 6 bases short and J 5 bases short, with 14 bases between. The CDR3 is made up of 14 amino acids. As concerns this clone: What it binds is unknown.

Sequenced: naive CD4+ T cells from PBMCs. The subset is: CD45RA+ positively selected. The TCR originated in a man aged 18 to 30 in good health. Some clones in this sample may be carry-over from other donors' samples. The chain recombines TRBV6-5 with TRBJ2-1; the D gene is possibly TRBD1 (5 bases). The DNA for the CDR3 is TGTGCCAGCAGACGTAGGGGCGATCACAATGAGCAGTTCTTC. Its protein product is CASRRRGDHNEQFF.